The 5 T cell receptor beta chains presented below share a single source sample, sequenced in a study of cytomegalovirus exposure and HLA in healthy donors. PCR was performed using 60 Vbeta and 13 Jbeta primers. Data came from immunoSEQ multiplex PCR; TCRdb stores just in-frame clones and leaves some out. This table has about 160,000 clones, around 80% appearing once. The specimen sequenced was PBMCs. The receptors derive from a male donor in good health and CMV-seropositive.

The chain links TRBV20-1 to TRBJ2-5; TRBD2 is a possible D gene (5 bases). Germline V gene data show CDR1 as DFQATT and CDR2 as SNEGSKA (reference sequence). CDR3 length equals 10 residues. CDR3 protein: CSAGVETQYF. Here the CDR3 DNA reads TGCAGCGCCGGGGTGGAGACCCAGTACTTC.

This clone was counted a few times. The chain combines TRBV11-2 with TRBJ2-7, with D unclear. CDR1 and CDR2 (germline): SGHAT, FQNNGV. V was trimmed by 5 bases and J by 0 bases, leaving 5 bases between them. The CDR3 is made up of 12 amino acids. This CDR3 reads CASSPSSYEQYF. The CDR3 region has the DNA TGTGCCAGCAGCCCCAGCTCCTACGAGCAGTACTTC.

This chain links TRBV6-5 with TRBJ2-7; 7 bases align to TRBD1. Germline assignment: CDR1 MNHEY and CDR2 SVGAGI. Germline trimming cut 6 bases from V and 2 bases from J; bases unmatched to any gene: 7. The CDR3 totals 14 residues. CDR3 in amino acids: CASSQTGIPYEQYF. The CDR3 DNA is TGTGCCAGCAGCCAGACAGGGATTCCCTACGAGCAGTACTTC.

This clone was picked up one time. The chain couples TRBV5-1 to TRBJ2-5, with TRBD1 matching over 9 bases. Judging by the DNA end, TRBJ2-7 fits better; the J call may be wrong. CDR1 is SGHRS and CDR2 is YFSETQ in the germline V gene. This CDR3 spans 14 amino acids. Here the CDR3 reads CASSSRTGVTEQYF. The CDR3 region has the DNA TGCGCCAGCAGTTCCCGGACAGGGGTAACCGAGCAGTACTTC.

The chain uses TRBV19 and TRBJ1-4, with no clear D. The germline V gene encodes CDR1 LNHDA and CDR2 SQIVND (reference sequence). The CDR3 extends over 15 amino acids. Trimming removed 6 bases from V and 0 bases from J, with 11 bases in between. DNA for the CDR3: TGTGCCAGTAGCCTCCTAGGTTCAACTAATGAAAAACTGTTTTTT. Translation: CASSLLGSTNEKLFF.